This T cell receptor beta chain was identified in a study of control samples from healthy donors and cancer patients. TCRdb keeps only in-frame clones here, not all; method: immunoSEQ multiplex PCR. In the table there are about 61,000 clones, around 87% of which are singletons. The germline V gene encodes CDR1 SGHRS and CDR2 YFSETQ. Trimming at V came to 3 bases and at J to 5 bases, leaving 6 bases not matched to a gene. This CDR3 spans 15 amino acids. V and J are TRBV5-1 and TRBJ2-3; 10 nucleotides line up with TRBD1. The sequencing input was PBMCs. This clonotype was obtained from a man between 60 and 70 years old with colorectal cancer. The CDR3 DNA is TGCGCCAGCAGCTCGGGACAGGGGCGGATAGATACGCAGTATTTT. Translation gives CASSSGQGRIDTQYF.